This passage covers 10 T cell receptor beta chains from one sample sequenced in a study of blood T cell repertoires in COVID-19. Generated by immunoSEQ multiplex PCR, the TCRdb table keeps only in-frame clones and is missing some. The table lists 380,000 or so clones, around nine tenths of them singletons. The sequenced material came from PBMCs or T cells enriched from blood (not recorded which). These receptors originate from a woman in her twenties or thirties with acute COVID-19.

Here the CDR3 reads CASSLGPGGDYEQYF. CDR3 bases: TGTGCCAGCAGCTTAGGACCTGGCGGGGATTACGAGCAGTACTTC. The chain is built from TRBV7-2 and TRBJ2-7; D perhaps matches TRBD2 (6 bases). CDR1 is SGHTA and CDR2 is FQGNSA in the germline V gene. V was shortened by 1 base and J by 4 bases, with 14 bases between the two germline ends. There are 15 residues in the CDR3.

The chain combines TRBV12-3 or TRBV12-4 with TRBJ1-5; D not resolved. V lost 7 bases and J lost 0, with 7 bases in between. The CDR3 is 13 residues long. The CDR3 region has the DNA TGTGCCAGCACTTACAGTAGCAATCAGCCCCAGCATTTT. This codes for CASTYSSNQPQHF.

V gene TRBV6-1 combines with J gene TRBJ1-2; TRBD1 matches at 7 bases. Germline loops: CDR1 MNHNS, CDR2 SASEGT. V lost 2 bases and J lost 0; bases outside the gene matches: 0. CDR3 length: 14 amino acids. DNA for the CDR3: TGTGCCAGCAGTGAAACAGGGGCTAACTATGGCTACACCTTC. Protein: CASSETGANYGYTF.

The chain combines TRBV30 with TRBJ2-7, with 8 bases that match TRBD1. CDR1 is GTSNPN and CDR2 is SVGIG in the germline V gene (reference sequence). With 0 bases clipped from V and 6 bases from J, the junction kept 16 bases outside the gene matches. The CDR3 totals 17 residues. Here the CDR3 reads CAWSVPLDRARGSEQYF. The DNA for the CDR3 is TGTGCCTGGAGTGTTCCCTTGGACAGGGCGAGAGGGAGCGAGCAGTACTTC.

This clone was seen a single time. This chain connects TRBV21-1 to TRBJ2-7; the D call in the table, TRBD1, was not verified against the DNA. TRBV21-1 is a known pseudogene. This CDR3 contains 18 residues. DNA of the CDR3: TGTGCCAGCAGCAAAGATTCCGGCAGGACAGGGGGGGCCTACGAGCAGTACTTC. It codes for CASSKDSGRTGGAYEQYF.

The chain recombines TRBV6-6 with TRBJ2-7; D uncertain. Germline values: CDR1 MNHNY, CDR2 SVGAGI (reference sequence). This CDR3 comprises 13 residues. The V end lost 4 bases, the J end lost 7 bases, and 14 bases lay between the germline ends. In DNA form, the CDR3 reads TGTGCCAGCAGTTCTTTAGCTCCATGGGAGCAGTACTTC. Its protein is CASSSLAPWEQYF.

The rearrangement uses TRBV2 and TRBJ1-1; 8 bases fit TRBD1. CDR3 length equals 12 residues. V trimming: 6 bases; J trimming: 8 bases; junction bases outside the gene matches: 5. Germline V gives CDR1 SNHLY, CDR2 FYNNEI. The CDR3 region is CASRTGATEAFF. The CDR3 DNA follows: TGTGCCAGCAGGACAGGGGCCACCGAAGCTTTCTTT.

The rearrangement uses TRBV2 and TRBJ2-3, with TRBD2 matching over 8 bases. The CDR3 length is 14 residues. J was trimmed by 2 bases and V by 7 bases; bases with no gene match: 5. CDR1 SNHLY and CDR2 FYNNEI come from the germline V gene. The CDR3, as DNA: TGTGCCAGCATCCGGGGGGGGCCCACAGATACGCAGTATTTT. Its translation is CASIRGGPTDTQYF. Variable domain in full (rest from reference TRBV2 and TRBJ2-3): EPEVTQTPSHQVTQMGQEVILRCVPISNHLYFYWYRQILGQKVEFLVSFYNNEISEKSEIFDDQFSVERPDGSNFTLKIRSTKLEDSAMYFCASIRGGPTDTQYFGPGTRLTVL.

CDR3: CASSLGRTYEQYF. The CDR3, as DNA: TGTGCCAGCAGCCTGGGGCGTACCTACGAGCAGTACTTC. The chain has TRBV27 and TRBJ2-7; tentative D call: TRBD1 (5 bases). Trimming cost V 6 bases and J 2 bases, with 11 bases left between them. Germline assignment: CDR1 MNHEY and CDR2 SMNVEV (reference sequence). There are 13 residues in the CDR3.

This clone was seen only once. The chain is built from TRBV14 and TRBJ2-7; TRBD1 agrees at 9 bases. The CDR3 has 15 amino acids. Germline CDR1 and CDR2: SGHDN and FVKESK. V lost 4 bases and J lost 4; bases outside the gene matches: 8. The CDR3 spells CASSLPGQGMYEQYF. CDR3 nucleotide sequence: TGTGCCAGCAGCCTGCCGGGACAGGGCATGTACGAGCAGTACTTC.